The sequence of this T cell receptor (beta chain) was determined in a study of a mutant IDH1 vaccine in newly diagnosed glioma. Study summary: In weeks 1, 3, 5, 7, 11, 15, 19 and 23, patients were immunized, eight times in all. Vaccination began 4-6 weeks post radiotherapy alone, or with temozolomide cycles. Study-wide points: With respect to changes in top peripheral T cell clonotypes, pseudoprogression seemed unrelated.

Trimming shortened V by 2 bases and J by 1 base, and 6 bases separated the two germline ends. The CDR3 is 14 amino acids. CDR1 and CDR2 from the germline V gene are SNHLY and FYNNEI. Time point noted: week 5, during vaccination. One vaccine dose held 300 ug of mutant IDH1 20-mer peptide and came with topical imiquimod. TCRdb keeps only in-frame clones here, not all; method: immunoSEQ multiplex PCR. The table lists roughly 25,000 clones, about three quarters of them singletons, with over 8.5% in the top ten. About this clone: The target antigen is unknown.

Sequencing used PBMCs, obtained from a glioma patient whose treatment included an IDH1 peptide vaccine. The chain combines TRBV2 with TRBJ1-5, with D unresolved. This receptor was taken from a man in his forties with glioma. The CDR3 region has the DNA TGTGCCAGCAGTGAATCCAGGAGCAATCAGCCCCAGCATTTT. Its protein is CASSESRSNQPQHF.